These 2 T cell receptor beta chains were sequenced from one sample in a study of T cell repertoires in cytomegalovirus infection. Using its own MiXCR run on the reads, TCRdb lists one record per CDR3 protein. This table has about 180,000 distinct CDR3 sequences, about a sixth appearing once. Sequenced sample: CD8+ T cells from PBMCs. The receptors shown here come from a human donor in good health (CMV status not recorded). Some clones in this sample may be carry-over from other donors' samples.

V gene TRBV12-3 or TRBV12-4 combines with J gene TRBJ2-7, with 8 positions matching TRBD1. Trimming cost V 2 bases and J 5 bases; bases outside gene matches: 5. This CDR3 has 14 amino acids. The DNA of the CDR3 is TGTGCCAGCAGTTTATCGACAGGGGACCACGAGCAGTACTTC. It is translated as CASSLSTGDHEQYF.

In its sample, this clonotype was seen a few times. The V and J genes are TRBV20-1 and TRBJ1-2; D not resolved. The germline gives CDR1 DFQATT, CDR2 SNEGSKA (reference sequence). V lost 4 bases to trimming and J lost 2 bases, with 8 bases between them. CDR3 size: 12 residues. This CDR3 reads CSAKGLNYGYTF. CDR3 DNA sequence: TGCAGTGCTAAAGGGTTGAACTATGGCTACACCTTC.